Described below is a single T cell receptor beta chain sequence and its context. Its antigen is still unknown. Per-base qualities were not stored, and no clone one base away is much larger. After removal of 1 base from V and 3 bases from J, the junction retains 7 bases not matched to a gene. The cysteine opens and the phenylalanine closes a CDR3 of 17 amino acids. The CDR3 DNA has 51 bases and is translated from base 1. All donors were healthy Caucasians. Three pairs of female monozygotic twins, all aged 18 to 29 years, were included in the twin cohort. Peripheral blood mononuclear cells were used as the source from which RNA for TCR libraries was isolated. These data belong to a study of identical twins (dated by TCRdb to about 2016). Some background on the complete study: To test whether fetal clonotypes persist, the study used deep sequencing on TCR alpha and beta repertoires from monozygotic twins, unrelated adults of various ages, and cord blood. Replicate twin experiments were performed at different times using different library preparation protocols to rule out contamination. The study at large found these results: A weaker excess of twin sharing was found in beta out-of-frame sequences because the signal-to-noise ratio was lowered by fewer shared sequences. Invariant T cells such as MAIT and iNKT could partly confound zero-insertion analyses, although diverse VJ usage argued against such confounding for most clonotypes. Fewer insertions were carried by abundant cord blood beta clonotypes, a similar but weaker trend appeared in young adult naive repertoires, and no such trend appeared in memory repertoires. Out-of-frame TCR alpha sequences shared between twins showed an excess of low generation-probability sequences compared with coincidental sharing between unrelated individuals. Recombination models systematically underestimated out-of-frame TCR alpha sharing in monozygotic twins but agreed with sharing between unrelated individuals. Conclusions relied on cross-sectional statistical analysis, since the same donors could not be followed over many years.

The library was made by 5' RACE. TCRdb names Illumina HiSeq 2000 as the instrument used. Template switching introduced a universal primer binding site; the final cDNA contained a unique molecular identifier, enabling accurate counting of TCR cDNA molecules. First-strand cDNA for TCR alpha and beta chains was synthesized from specific primers in the conserved constant-segment region. Each cDNA library was double barcoded, with a SMART-Mk sample barcode plus Illumina barcodes, to control for contamination. TruSeq adapter sequences along with Illumina sample barcodes were introduced in two successive PCR steps. TCR alpha and beta cDNA libraries were sequenced on the Illumina HiSeq platform with custom primers. In the original analysis: MiGEC processed the raw reads to extract unique molecular identifiers, while MiXCR was used to determine the CDR3 positions. Recombination models were inferred per individual with the repgenHMM and IGoR tools using an EM algorithm. The analysis of shared clonotypes was done with the tcR package in R, with sharing normalized by the product of cloneset sizes. To study raw recombination free of thymic and clonal selection effects, out-of-frame nonproductive sequences were analyzed. TCRdb reworked the public reads: Q25 trimming with fastp, MiXCR clone assembly, productive beta chains retained. Identical CDR3 protein sequences are pooled into one entry, listed with their most common genes and DNA. These V and J calls are TCRdb output, not the study's own analysis. This sample gives roughly 700,000 distinct CDR3 sequences in total; around 8.3% of them show up just once. The ten largest clonotypes hold roughly 0.9% of the sample.

This same sample was also taken into another study, of yellow fever vaccine responses in identical twins. As described in the second report: The T cell response to vaccination in identical twins was reported by the authors to appear partly convergent and partly personalized. Focusing on identical twins, the study followed the T cell clones that responded to the vaccine, and did so with precision.

The clonotype was recovered from a woman aged 18-29 years in good health. The V and J segments used are TRBV12-3 or TRBV12-4 and TRBJ2-1, with 9 middle bases fitting TRBD2. Sequencing was done on a sample of PBMCs. Here the CDR3 is given as CASSLVEWRGGYNEQFF. The nucleotides read TGTGCCAGCAGTTTAGTGGAGTGGCGGGGGGGCTACAATGAGCAGTTCTTC.